The 22 T cell receptor beta chains in this list originate from one sample, sequenced in a study of T cell responses to AZD1222 COVID-19 vaccine (dated by TCRdb to 2020 to 2023). Libraries were made using the immunoSEQ multiplex PCR assay. The immuneACCESS repertoire file appears here via TCRdb, limited to in-frame rearrangements. These files lack a portion of the clones; in checked studies, under half of the deficit traces to unresolved V genes, and the cause of the others is not known. The table for this sample lists approximately 190,000 clones; just over 90% of them were counted only once. The ten largest clones represent approximately 0.98% of the sample. The sample's time point, from its label and the paper: baseline before first vaccination. The sequenced sample was peripheral blood, obtained on day 0 of AZD1222 vaccination. The source of these receptors is an adult in good health.

V is TRBV27 and J is TRBJ2-7, with a tentative D call TRBD2 (5 bases). The length of the CDR3 is 14 residues. Germline CDR1 reads MNHEY; CDR2 reads SMNVEV (reference sequence). V lost 4 bases, J lost 2 bases, and 12 bases lay in between. The CDR3 is CASSSGLGTYEQYF. CDR3 bases: TGTGCCAGCAGTTCCGGCCTCGGGACCTACGAGCAGTACTTC.

The J gene is TRBJ1-1, the V gene TRBV19; D uncertain. Germline CDR1 LNHDA, CDR2 SQIVND (reference sequence). Trimming left V 4 bases short and J 0 bases short, with 30 bases between. CDR3 length: 21 amino acids. The CDR3 coding sequence is TGTGCCAGTAGTAGCCCCCCTCGGTTTCCCGGGTCAGGTGCAATGAACACTGAAGCTTTCTTT. Protein sequence: CASSSPPRFPGSGAMNTEAFF. The variable domain in full, completed from reference TRBV19 and TRBJ1-1, reads DGGITQSPKYLFRKEGQNVTLSCEQNLNHDAMYWYRQDPGQGLRLIYYSQIVNDFQKGDIAEGYSVSREKKESFPLTVTSAQKNPTAFYLCASSSPPRFPGSGAMNTEAFFGQGTRLTVV.

The rearrangement links TRBV6-2 or TRBV6-3 to TRBJ2-1; D possibly corresponds to TRBD2 (6 bases). Trimming left V 1 base short and J 5 bases short, with 9 bases between. Germline V gene lookup returns CDR1 MNHEY and CDR2 SVGEGT. The CDR3 extends over 14 amino acids. The CDR3: CASSYWRGHNEQFF. DNA for the CDR3: TGTGCCAGCAGTTACTGGCGGGGCCACAATGAGCAGTTCTTC.

The gene calls are TRBV7-3 and TRBJ2-3; either TRBD1 or TRBD2 may supply D (5 bases each). This CDR3 is 13 amino acids long. Trimming left V 5 bases short and J 6 bases short, with 12 bases between. Per germline, CDR1 SGHTA and CDR2 FQGTGA. The chain's CDR3 is CASSPLGADTQYF. In DNA, the CDR3 is TGTGCCAGCAGCCCCCTCGGGGCCGATACGCAGTATTTT.

With respect to this clone: The junction differs from germline at one of its ends, possibly a read error. The chain employs TRBV15 and TRBJ1-5; no firm D call. This CDR3 has 12 amino acids. Germline loops: CDR1 LNHNV, CDR2 YYDKDF (reference sequence). The chain's CDR3 is CATSRDSGVMYF. The CDR3 coding sequence is TGTGCCACCAGCAGAGATTCCGGGGTTATGTATTTT.

The sample holds a few counts of this clone. The chain uses TRBV18 and TRBJ1-2; D might be TRBD1 (5 bases). This CDR3 comprises 15 residues. Germline V lookup: CDR1 KGHSH, CDR2 LQKENI. Trimming took off 2 bases at V and 4 bases at J, with 14 bases between the two ends. CDR3 residues: CASSPNPGRAYGYTF. CDR3 DNA sequence: TGTGCCAGCTCACCAAACCCAGGGCGGGCCTATGGCTACACCTTC.

V and J are TRBV5-1 and TRBJ1-2; D not certain. Trimming cost V 2 bases and J 0 bases, with 14 bases left between them. CDR3 length equals 16 residues. Germline lookup yields CDR1 SGHRS and CDR2 YFSETQ. The CDR3 DNA sequence: TGCGCCAGCAGCTTCGGTCCAGAAACTTCTAACTATGGCTACACCTTC. Its translation: CASSFGPETSNYGYTF. The whole variable domain, filled in from reference TRBV5-1 and TRBJ1-2, reads KAGVTQTPRYLIKTRGQQVTLSCSPISGHRSVSWYQQTPGQGLQFLFEYFSETQRNKGNFPGRFSGRQFSNSRSEMNVSTLELGDSALYLCASSFGPETSNYGYTFGSGTRLTVV.

The gene calls are TRBV28 and TRBJ1-4; possibly TRBD1 for D (6 bases). CDR3 length equals 14 residues. Germline values: CDR1 MDHEN, CDR2 SYDVKM. The ends were cut back, 6 bases at V and 10 bases at J, with 18 bases in the middle. The CDR3 spells CASRGGQGYAKLFF. The CDR3 DNA sequence: TGTGCCAGCAGGGGGGGCCAGGGTTATGCAAAACTGTTTTTT.

This rearrangement joins TRBV23-1 to TRBJ2-7, with TRBD1 identical over 9 bases. TRBV23-1 is sorted into the ORF group, with uncertain function. The length of the CDR3 is 19 residues. V shed 0 bases, J shed 2 bases, and the junction held 14 bases outside the gene matches. Here the CDR3 reads CASSQSGVQDRGGTYEQYF. CDR3 bases: TGCGCCAGCAGTCAATCTGGTGTTCAGGACAGGGGTGGCACCTACGAGCAGTACTTC.

The chain joins TRBV5-8 to TRBJ2-7, with D perhaps matching TRBD1 or TRBD2 (5 bases each). The CDR3 spans 13 residues. Trimming pared 4 bases from V and 5 bases from J, leaving 13 bases between. Germline CDR1 is SGHTS and CDR2 is YDEGEE. The CDR3 DNA follows: TGTGCCAGCAGCCTTGAGGGGTGGAACGAGCAGTACTTC. This sequence encodes CASSLEGWNEQYF.

The chain is built from TRBV6-5 and TRBJ2-4, with D perhaps TRBD1 (6 bases). The CDR3 is made up of 15 amino acids. V lost 4 bases to trimming and J lost 8 bases, with 18 bases between them. Germline values: CDR1 MNHEY, CDR2 SVGAGI. This chain's CDR3 is CASSSGNRVGDIQYF. The CDR3 DNA sequence: TGTGCCAGCAGTTCGGGAAACAGGGTAGGAGACATTCAGTACTTC.

J is TRBJ2-3 and V is TRBV10-2; 9 bases align to TRBD1. J was trimmed by 4 bases and V by 6 bases; bases with no gene match: 8. Germline CDR1 reads WSHSY; CDR2 reads SAAADI. This CDR3 comprises 15 residues. The CDR3 loop is CASSSPGQGSDTQYF. The CDR3 bases are TGCGCCAGCAGCTCACCGGGACAGGGATCAGATACGCAGTATTTT.

The chain couples TRBV27 to TRBJ1-4, with no clear D. The CDR3 runs 16 residues. V was shortened by 5 bases and J by 6 bases, with 19 bases between the two germline ends. The germline V gene encodes CDR1 MNHEY and CDR2 SMNVEV (reference sequence). CDR3 region: CASSLGPSERYEKLFF. CDR3 in DNA: TGTGCCAGCAGTCTCGGTCCCAGTGAACGCTATGAAAAACTGTTTTTT.

The chain recombines TRBV28 with TRBJ1-4; D possibly corresponds to TRBD1 (5 bases). Germline CDR1 MDHEN, CDR2 SYDVKM. Deletions cut 6 bases from V and 4 bases from J, with 15 bases between. The CDR3 is 15 amino acids. The CDR3: CASSQKRGFNEKLFF. CDR3 coding DNA: TGTGCCAGCAGCCAGAAAAGGGGCTTTAATGAAAAACTGTTTTTT.

V usage is TRBV10-2 and J usage is TRBJ2-1, with D hard to call. The CDR3 totals 12 residues. CDR1 is WSHSY and CDR2 is SAAADI in the germline V gene. The ends were cut back, 4 bases at V and 4 bases at J, with 5 bases in the middle. The chain's CDR3 is CASSVQYNEQFF. The CDR3 DNA reads as TGCGCCAGCAGTGTTCAATACAATGAGCAGTTCTTC.

The rearrangement uses TRBV10-3 and TRBJ1-3, with D unresolved. V was shortened by 6 bases and J by 2 bases, with 8 bases between the two germline ends. Per the germline V gene, CDR1 is ENHRY and CDR2 is SYGVKD. The CDR3 contains 13 residues. CDR3: CAISPVTGNTIYF. CDR3 coding DNA: TGTGCCATCAGCCCCGTGACTGGAAACACCATATATTTT.

This clone was seen only a few times. The chain joins TRBV19 to TRBJ1-2; the match to TRBD1 covers 7 bases. The CDR3 has 13 amino acids. The germline V gene has CDR1 LNHDA and CDR2 SQIVND (reference sequence). Trimming removed 5 bases from V and 4 bases from J; junction bases left unmatched: 4. The CDR3 region is CASSGTVPYGYTF. CDR3 nucleotide sequence: TGTGCCAGTAGTGGGACAGTTCCCTATGGCTACACCTTC.

This rearrangement joins TRBV5-4 to TRBJ2-7; 14 nucleotides agree with TRBD2. Germline assignment: CDR1 SGHNT and CDR2 YYREEE (reference sequence). The CDR3 is made up of 15 amino acids. The ends lost 4 bases at V and 3 bases at J; junction bases unmatched: 3. The CDR3 spells CASSRLAGGIYEQYF. The CDR3 coding sequence is TGTGCCAGCAGCCGACTAGCGGGAGGGATCTACGAGCAGTACTTC. The whole variable domain, filled in from reference TRBV5-4 and TRBJ2-7, reads ETGVTQSPTHLIKTRGQQVTLRCSSQSGHNTVSWYQQALGQGPQFIFQYYREEENGRGNFPPRFSGLQFPNYSSELNVNALELDDSALYLCASSRLAGGIYEQYFGPGTRLTVT.

The chain uses TRBV21-1 and TRBJ1-5; the listed D gene, TRBD1, was not tested against the DNA. TRBV21-1 is recorded as a pseudogene. The CDR3 covers 16 residues. CDR3: CASSPHRGRGNQPQHF. As DNA, the CDR3 is TGTGCCAGCAGCCCCCACAGGGGTAGGGGCAATCAGCCCCAGCATTTT.

This rearrangement joins TRBV7-9 to TRBJ1-2, with 10 positions matching TRBD1. Germline CDR1 and CDR2: SEHNR and FQNEAQ (reference sequence). Trimming removed 5 bases from V and 2 bases from J; junction bases left unmatched: 14. This CDR3 is built from 18 residues. The CDR3 bases are TGTGCCAGCAGCCCCGCCGGGACAGGGGACCCCAAAAACTATGGCTACACCTTC. The encoded protein is CASSPAGTGDPKNYGYTF.

A single count supports this clone. The chain recombines TRBV27 with TRBJ2-7, with 9 bases matching TRBD1. Germline CDR1 and CDR2: MNHEY and SMNVEV (reference sequence). The CDR3 covers 14 residues. The V gene end was trimmed by 3 bases and the J gene end by 3 bases; junction bases not matched to a gene: 3. The CDR3 coding sequence is TGTGCCAGCAGTTTCTTGGACAGGGGCTACGAGCAGTACTTC. It specifies CASSFLDRGYEQYF.

The CDR3 DNA reads TGTGCCACCAGCAGAGATCGGAACCTCCATACGCAGTATTTT. Translated, it gives CATSRDRNLHTQYF. V is TRBV15 and J is TRBJ2-3; D is unresolved. V dropped 0 bases and J dropped 7 bases, with 11 bases sitting between them. The length of the CDR3 is 14 residues. The V gene's germline CDR1 is LNHNV and CDR2 YYDKDF (reference sequence).